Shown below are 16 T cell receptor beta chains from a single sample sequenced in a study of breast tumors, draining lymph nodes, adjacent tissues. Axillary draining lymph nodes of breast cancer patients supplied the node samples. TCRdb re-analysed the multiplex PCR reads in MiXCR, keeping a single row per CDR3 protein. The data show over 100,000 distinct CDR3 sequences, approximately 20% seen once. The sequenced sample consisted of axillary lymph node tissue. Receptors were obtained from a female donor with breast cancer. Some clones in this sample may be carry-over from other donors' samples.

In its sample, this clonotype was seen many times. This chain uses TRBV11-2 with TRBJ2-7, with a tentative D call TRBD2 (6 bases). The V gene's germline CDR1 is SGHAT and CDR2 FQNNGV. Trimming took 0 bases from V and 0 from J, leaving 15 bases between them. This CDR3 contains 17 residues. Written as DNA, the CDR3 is TGTGCCAGCAGCTTAGATCGACTAGGTTCCCTCTCCTACGAGCAGTACTTC. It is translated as CASSLDRLGSLSYEQYF.

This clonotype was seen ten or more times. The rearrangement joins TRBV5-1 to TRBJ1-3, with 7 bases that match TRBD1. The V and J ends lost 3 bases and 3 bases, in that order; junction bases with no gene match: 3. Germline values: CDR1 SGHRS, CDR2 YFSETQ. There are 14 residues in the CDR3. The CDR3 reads CASSSQGLGNTIYF. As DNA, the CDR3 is TGCGCCAGCAGCTCACAGGGGCTTGGAAACACCATATATTTT.

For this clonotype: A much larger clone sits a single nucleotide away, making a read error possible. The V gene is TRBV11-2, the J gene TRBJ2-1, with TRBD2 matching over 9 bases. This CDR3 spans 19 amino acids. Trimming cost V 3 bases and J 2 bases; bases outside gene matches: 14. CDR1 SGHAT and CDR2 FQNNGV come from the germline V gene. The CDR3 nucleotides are TGTGCCAGCAGCTTGGAGAAGACGGGACTAGCCATTCCCTACAATGAGCAGTTCTTC. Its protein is CASSLEKTGLAIPYNEQFF.

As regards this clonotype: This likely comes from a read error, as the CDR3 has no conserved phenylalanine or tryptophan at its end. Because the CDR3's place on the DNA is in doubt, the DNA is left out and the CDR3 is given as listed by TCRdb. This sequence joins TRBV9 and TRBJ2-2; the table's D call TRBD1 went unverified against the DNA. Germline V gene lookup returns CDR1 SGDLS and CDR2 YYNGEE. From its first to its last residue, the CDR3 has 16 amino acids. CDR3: CASSPPRTGGGGELFL.

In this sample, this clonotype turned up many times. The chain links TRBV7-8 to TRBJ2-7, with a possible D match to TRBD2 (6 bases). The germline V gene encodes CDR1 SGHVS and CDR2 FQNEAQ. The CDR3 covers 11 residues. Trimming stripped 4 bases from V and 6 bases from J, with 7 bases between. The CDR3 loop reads CASSSGVEQYF. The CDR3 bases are TGTGCCAGCAGCTCGGGGGTCGAGCAGTACTTC.

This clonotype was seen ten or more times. The CDR3 nucleotides are TGTGCCAGTAGTATGGGGCATCAGCCCCAGCATTTT. This sequence encodes CASSMGHQPQHF. The chain has TRBV19 and TRBJ1-5; the D gene is possibly TRBD1 (5 bases). Germline V gene data show CDR1 as LNHDA and CDR2 as SQIVND (reference sequence). This CDR3 has 12 amino acids. The V and J ends lost 3 bases and 5 bases respectively, with 5 bases between them. The full variable domain, completed using reference TRBV19 and TRBJ1-5, is DGGITQSPKYLFRKEGQNVTLSCEQNLNHDAMYWYRQDPGQGLRLIYYSQIVNDFQKGDIAEGYSVSREKKESFPLTVTSAQKNPTAFYLCASSMGHQPQHFGDGTRLSIL.

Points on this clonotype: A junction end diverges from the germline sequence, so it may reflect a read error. The CDR3 reads CASSAPGEGDEKLVF. For the CDR3, the DNA is TGTGCCAGCAGCGCCCCGGGGGAAGGGGATGAAAAACTGGTTTTT. The V call is TRBV9, the J call TRBJ1-4; possible D gene TRBD1, 5 bases. Germline assignment: CDR1 SGDLS and CDR2 YYNGEE. CDR3 length equals 15 residues.

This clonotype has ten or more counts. DNA of the CDR3: TGCAGTGCTAGAGTCGGAGCCAGGGGGGATAATTCACCCCTCCACTTT. Amino acids: CSARVGARGDNSPLHF. The chain employs TRBV20-1 and TRBJ1-6; 7 nucleotides align to TRBD1. Losses at the gene ends were 1 base for V and 5 bases for J; bases not matched to a gene: 8. Germline CDR1 and CDR2: DFQATT and SNEGSKA (reference sequence). The CDR3 runs to 16 residues.

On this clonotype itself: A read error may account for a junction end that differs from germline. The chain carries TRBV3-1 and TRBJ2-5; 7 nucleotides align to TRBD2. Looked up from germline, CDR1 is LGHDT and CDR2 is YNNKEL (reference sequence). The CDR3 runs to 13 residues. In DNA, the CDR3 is TGTGCCAGCAGCCAAGACTCTAGAGCTAGCGGATTCTTC. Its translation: CASSQDSRASGFF.

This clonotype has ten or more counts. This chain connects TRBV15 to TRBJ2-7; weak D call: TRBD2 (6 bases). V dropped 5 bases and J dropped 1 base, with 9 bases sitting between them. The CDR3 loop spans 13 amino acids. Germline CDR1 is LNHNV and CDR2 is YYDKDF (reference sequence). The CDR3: CATSPAGSYEQYF. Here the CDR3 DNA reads TGTGCCACCAGCCCAGCGGGTTCCTACGAGCAGTACTTC. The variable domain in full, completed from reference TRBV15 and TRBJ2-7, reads DAMVIQNPRYQVTQFGKPVTLSCSQTLNHNVMYWYQQKSSQAPKLLFHYYDKDFNNEADTPDNFQSRRPNTSFCFLDIRSPGLGDTAMYLCATSPAGSYEQYFGPGTRLTVT.

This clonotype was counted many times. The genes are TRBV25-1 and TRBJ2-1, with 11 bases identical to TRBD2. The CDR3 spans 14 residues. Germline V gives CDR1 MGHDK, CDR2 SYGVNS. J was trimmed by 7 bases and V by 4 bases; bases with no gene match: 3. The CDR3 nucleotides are TGTGCCAGCAGTGGTAGCGGGAGGGGGAATGAGCAGTTCTTC. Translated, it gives CASSGSGRGNEQFF.

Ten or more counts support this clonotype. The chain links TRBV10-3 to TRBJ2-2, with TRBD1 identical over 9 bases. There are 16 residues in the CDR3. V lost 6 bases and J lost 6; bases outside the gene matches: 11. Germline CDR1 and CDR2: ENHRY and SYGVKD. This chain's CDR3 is CAISPNGQGWAGELFF. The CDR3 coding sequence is TGTGCCATCAGCCCCAACGGACAGGGGTGGGCCGGGGAGCTGTTTTTT.

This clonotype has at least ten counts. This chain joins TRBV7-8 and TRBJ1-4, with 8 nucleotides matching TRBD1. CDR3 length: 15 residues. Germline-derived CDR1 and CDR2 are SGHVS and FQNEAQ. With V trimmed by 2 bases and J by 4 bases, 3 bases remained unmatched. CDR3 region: CASSLRTGNNEKLFF. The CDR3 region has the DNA TGTGCCAGCAGCTTAAGGACAGGGAATAATGAAAAACTGTTTTTT.

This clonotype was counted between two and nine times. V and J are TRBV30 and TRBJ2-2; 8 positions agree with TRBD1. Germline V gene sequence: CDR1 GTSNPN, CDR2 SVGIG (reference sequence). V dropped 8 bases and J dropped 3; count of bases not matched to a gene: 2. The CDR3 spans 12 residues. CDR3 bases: TGTGCCCACAGGGGGGACACCGGGGAGCTGTTTTTT. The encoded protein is CAHRGDTGELFF.

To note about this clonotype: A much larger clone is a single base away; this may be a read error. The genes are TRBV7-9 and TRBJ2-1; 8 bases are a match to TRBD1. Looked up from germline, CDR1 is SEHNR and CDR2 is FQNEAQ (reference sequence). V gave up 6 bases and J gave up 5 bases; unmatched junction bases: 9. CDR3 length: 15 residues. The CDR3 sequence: CASSFQGAGNNEQFF. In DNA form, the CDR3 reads TGTGCCAGCAGTTTTCAGGGGGCGGGTAACAATGAGCAGTTCTTC.

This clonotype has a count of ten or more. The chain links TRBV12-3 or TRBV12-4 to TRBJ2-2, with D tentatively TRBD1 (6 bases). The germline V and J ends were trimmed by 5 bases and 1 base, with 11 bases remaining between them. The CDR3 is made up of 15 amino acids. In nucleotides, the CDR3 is TGTGCCAGCAGTAAACGGGGACAGAACACCGGGGAGCTGTTTTTT. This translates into CASSKRGQNTGELFF.